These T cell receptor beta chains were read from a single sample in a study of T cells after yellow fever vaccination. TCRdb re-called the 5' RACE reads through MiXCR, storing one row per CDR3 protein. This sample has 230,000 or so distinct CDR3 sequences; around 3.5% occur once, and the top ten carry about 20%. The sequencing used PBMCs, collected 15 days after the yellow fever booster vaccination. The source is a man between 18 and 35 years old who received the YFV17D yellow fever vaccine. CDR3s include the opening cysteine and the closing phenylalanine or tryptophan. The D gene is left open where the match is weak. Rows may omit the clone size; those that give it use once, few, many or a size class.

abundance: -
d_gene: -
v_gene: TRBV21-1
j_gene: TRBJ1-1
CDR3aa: CASTRDRGLHMNTEAFF
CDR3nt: TGTGCCAGCACCCGCGACAGGGGGCTCCACATGAACACTGAAGCTTTCTTT

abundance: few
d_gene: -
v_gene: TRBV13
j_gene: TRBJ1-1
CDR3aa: CASSAGTVNTEAFF
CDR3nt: TGTGCCAGCAGCGCGGGGACGGTGAACACTGAAGCTTTCTTT

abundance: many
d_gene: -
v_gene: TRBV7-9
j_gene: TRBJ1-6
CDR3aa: CASGSRNSPLHF
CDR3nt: TGTGCCAGCGGGAGTCGTAATTCACCCCTCCACTTT

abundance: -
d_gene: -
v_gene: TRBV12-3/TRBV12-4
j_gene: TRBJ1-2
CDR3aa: CASSLDGLIGYTF
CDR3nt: TGTGCCAGCAGTTTAGATGGCCTGATTGGCTACACCTTC

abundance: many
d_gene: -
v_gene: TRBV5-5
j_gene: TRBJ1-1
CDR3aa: CASSIPQRSNTEAFF
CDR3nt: TGTGCCAGCAGCATCCCCCAACGATCGAACACTGAAGCTTTCTTT

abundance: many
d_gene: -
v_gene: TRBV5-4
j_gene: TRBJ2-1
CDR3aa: CASSLGGPTYNEQFF
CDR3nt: TGTGCCAGCAGCCTGGGGGGGCCCACCTACAATGAGCAGTTCTTC

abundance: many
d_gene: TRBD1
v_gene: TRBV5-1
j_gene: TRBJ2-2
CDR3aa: CASSADRGTGELFF
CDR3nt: TGCGCCAGCAGCGCGGACAGGGGAACCGGGGAGCTGTTTTTT

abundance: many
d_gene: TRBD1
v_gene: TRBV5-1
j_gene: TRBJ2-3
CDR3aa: CASRGDRELDTQYF
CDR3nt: TGCGCCAGCAGGGGGGACAGGGAATTGGATACGCAGTATTTT

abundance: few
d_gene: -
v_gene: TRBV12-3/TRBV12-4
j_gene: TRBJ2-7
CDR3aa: CASSLTLYYEQYF
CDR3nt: TGTGCCAGCAGTTTGACTCTTTACTACGAGCAGTACTTC

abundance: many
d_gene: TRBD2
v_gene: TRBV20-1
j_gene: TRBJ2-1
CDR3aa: CSATKSGTSGGLYNEQFF
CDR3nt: TGCAGTGCTACCAAATCAGGGACTAGCGGGGGTTTATACAATGAGCAGTTCTTC

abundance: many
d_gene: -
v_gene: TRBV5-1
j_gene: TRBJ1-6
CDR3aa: CASSLAAEGRGRSPLHF
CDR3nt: TGCGCCAGCAGCTTGGCCGCCGAAGGCCGAGGGCGGTCACCCCTCCACTTT

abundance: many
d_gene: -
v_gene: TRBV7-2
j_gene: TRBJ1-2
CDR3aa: CASSPRGQGNIYGYTF
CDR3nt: TGTGCCAGCAGCCCCCGGGGGCAGGGCAACATTTATGGCTACACCTTC

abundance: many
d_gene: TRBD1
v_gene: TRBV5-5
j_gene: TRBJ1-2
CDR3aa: CASSSPVDRGSLGYTF
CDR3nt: TGTGCCAGCAGTTCCCCCGTTGACAGGGGTTCTTTAGGCTACACCTTC

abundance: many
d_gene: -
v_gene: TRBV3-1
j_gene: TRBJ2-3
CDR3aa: CASSQFSPDTQYF
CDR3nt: TGTGCCAGCAGCCAATTTAGCCCAGATACGCAGTATTTT

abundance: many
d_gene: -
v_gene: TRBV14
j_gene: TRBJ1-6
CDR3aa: CASSHSLSPLHF
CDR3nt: TGTGCCAGCAGCCATTCCCTTTCACCCCTCCACTTT

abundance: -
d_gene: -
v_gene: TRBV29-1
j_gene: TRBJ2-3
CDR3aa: CSAHLRGKGTDTQYF
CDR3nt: TGCAGCGCCCACCTACGGGGAAAGGGCACAGATACGCAGTATTTT

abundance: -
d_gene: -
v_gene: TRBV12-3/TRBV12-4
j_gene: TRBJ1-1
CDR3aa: CASSNLDASLPEAFF
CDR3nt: TGTGCCAGCAGTAACCTAGATGCCTCCTTACCTGAAGCTTTCTTT

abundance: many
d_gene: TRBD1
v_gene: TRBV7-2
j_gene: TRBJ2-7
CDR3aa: CASSPTGTGLHEQYF
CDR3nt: TGTGCCAGCAGCCCCACGGGGACAGGGTTGCACGAGCAGTACTTC